This T cell receptor beta chain was identified during a study of blood T cell repertoires in COVID-19. Generated by immunoSEQ multiplex PCR, the TCRdb table keeps only in-frame clones and is missing some. The sample comprises around 94,000 clones, around nine tenths of which are singletons, and 2% rests with the top ten. V lost 8 bases to trimming and J lost 3 bases; unmatched junction nucleotides: 11. CDR1 is SEHNR, CDR2 FQNEAQ, per germline (reference sequence). There are 15 residues in the CDR3. Sequenced material: peripheral blood. This TCR came from a man aged 50-59 years with active COVID-19. The chain carries TRBV7-9 and TRBJ2-7, with 9 bases aligning to TRBD1. DNA for the CDR3: TGTGCCAGCGGCGCTGGACAGGGGATTTTCTACGAGCAGTACTTC. It encodes CASGAGQGIFYEQYF.